The 15 T cell receptor beta chains below were found in one sample sequenced in a study of blood T cell repertoires in COVID-19. The data were produced by immunoSEQ multiplex PCR, yet TCRdb's version contains in-frame clones alone and is incomplete. The sample carries approximately 140,000 clones, around 83% recorded once. The specimen was peripheral blood. The receptors derive from a man in his forties with active or convalescent COVID-19.

V gene TRBV15 combines with J gene TRBJ1-1; no clear D gene. Germline V gene data show CDR1 as LNHNV and CDR2 as YYDKDF (reference sequence). The CDR3 sequence is 13 residues long. V was trimmed by 0 bases and J by 7 bases, leaving 9 bases between them. CDR3 sequence reads: CATSRDEGSEAFF. In DNA form, the CDR3 reads TGTGCCACCAGCAGAGATGAAGGGAGTGAAGCTTTCTTT.

The rearrangement links TRBV19 to TRBJ1-1, with no clear D. Trimming took off 3 bases at V and 1 base at J, with 6 bases between the two ends. Germline CDR1 is LNHDA and CDR2 is SQIVND (reference sequence). The CDR3 extends over 13 amino acids. The chain's CDR3 is CASSIRENTEAFF. DNA of the CDR3: TGTGCCAGTAGTATCCGGGAGAACACTGAAGCTTTCTTT.

The chain carries TRBV5-1 and TRBJ2-5, with D perhaps matching TRBD2 (6 bases). Germline values: CDR1 SGHRS, CDR2 YFSETQ. The CDR3 has 13 amino acids. V was cut by 4 bases and J by 4 bases, with 11 bases left in between. DNA for the CDR3: TGCGCCAGCAGCCAACCGGGGGTAGAGACCCAGTACTTC. Translated, it gives CASSQPGVETQYF.

This sequence joins TRBV25-1 and TRBJ2-2; TRBD2 matches 14 bases. This CDR3 comprises 17 residues. The germline V gene encodes CDR1 MGHDK and CDR2 SYGVNS. With 7 bases clipped from V and 1 base from J, the junction kept 5 bases outside the gene matches. The CDR3 bases are TGTGCCAGCAAGACTAGCGGGGGGGCGCGGAACACCGGGGAGCTGTTTTTT. It specifies CASKTSGGARNTGELFF.

This clone has more than one count but fewer than ten. The chain employs TRBV29-1 and TRBJ1-5; TRBD1 is a possible D gene (5 bases). The CDR3 consists of 14 residues. Looked up from germline, CDR1 is SQVTM and CDR2 is ANQGSEA. Trimming removed 4 bases at V and 3 bases at J, with 13 bases between. CDR3 sequence (DNA): TGCAGCGTTGGGCAGGGTCAGAACAATCAGCCCCAGCATTTT. Its translation is CSVGQGQNNQPQHF.

The genes are TRBV11-3 and TRBJ2-3, with TRBD2 matching over 8 bases. Trimming removed 3 bases from V and 3 bases from J; junction bases left unmatched: 5. CDR3 length equals 15 residues. Germline V gene data show CDR1 as SGHNT and CDR2 as YENEEA. CDR3 residues: CASSFPGGATDTQYF. CDR3 in DNA: TGTGCCAGCAGCTTCCCCGGGGGGGCTACAGATACGCAGTATTTT.

The CDR3 coding sequence is TGTGCCAGCAGTGAAGTAAGGGGATCAACCTACGAGCAGTACTTC. Its translation is CASSEVRGSTYEQYF. The chain links TRBV6-1 to TRBJ2-7; possible D gene TRBD1, 5 bases. V was pared by 1 base and J by 2 bases, with 12 bases between. This CDR3 region has 15 residues. Germline CDR1 reads MNHNS; CDR2 reads SASEGT.

The chain combines TRBV19 with TRBJ2-3; maybe TRBD1 (5 bases). The CDR3 extends over 13 amino acids. Trimming took 3 bases from V and 6 from J, leaving 10 bases between them. Germline CDR1 is LNHDA and CDR2 is SQIVND (reference sequence). CDR3 loop: CASSIPGQDTQYF. DNA for the CDR3: TGTGCCAGTAGTATCCCAGGGCAGGATACGCAGTATTTT.

The V call is TRBV27, the J call TRBJ2-7, with 10 nucleotides matching TRBD2. The germline CDR1 and CDR2 sequences are MNHEY and SMNVEV (reference sequence). This CDR3 comprises 14 residues. V lost 6 bases, J lost 5 bases, and 7 bases stayed unmatched. The CDR3 reads CASSTGTSVHEQYF. The CDR3 DNA is TGTGCCAGCAGCACCGGGACTAGCGTCCACGAGCAGTACTTC.

The chain employs TRBV19 and TRBJ1-1, with 9 bases identical to TRBD1. The CDR3 covers 15 residues. Trimming cost V 7 bases and J 1 base; bases outside gene matches: 7. Germline V lookup: CDR1 LNHDA, CDR2 SQIVND (reference sequence). The CDR3 DNA reads TGTGCCAGTAACACACAGGGGGCGGGGAACACTGAAGCTTTCTTT. Its translation is CASNTQGAGNTEAFF. Variable domain in full (rest from reference TRBV19 and TRBJ1-1): DGGITQSPKYLFRKEGQNVTLSCEQNLNHDAMYWYRQDPGQGLRLIYYSQIVNDFQKGDIAEGYSVSREKKESFPLTVTSAQKNPTAFYLCASNTQGAGNTEAFFGQGTRLTVV.

The J gene is TRBJ1-2, the V gene TRBV28, with 12 bases matching TRBD1. The CDR3 is 18 residues long. Germline CDR1 and CDR2: MDHEN and SYDVKM. After removal of 8 bases from V and 1 base from J, the junction contained 14 bases not matched to a gene. The CDR3 DNA is TGTGCCAGCGAGAGGCGGCGGGACAGGGGGCTATTTAACTATGGCTACACCTTC. Amino acid sequence: CASERRRDRGLFNYGYTF.

V and J are TRBV5-4 and TRBJ1-1, with TRBD1 matching 7 bases. The trim removed 4 bases at V and 2 bases at J, leaving 5 bases unmatched. The CDR3 contains 14 residues. The germline gives CDR1 SGHNT, CDR2 YYREEE (reference sequence). CDR3 DNA: TGTGCCAGCAGCATAGACAGGGTCAACACTGAAGCTTTCTTT. Protein product: CASSIDRVNTEAFF.

The gene calls are TRBV7-2 and TRBJ2-3; 15 nucleotides align to TRBD2. This CDR3 is 18 amino acids long. Germline lookup yields CDR1 SGHTA and CDR2 FQGNSA. Unmatched junction bases numbered 7, after V lost 4 bases and J lost 2 bases. CDR3 protein: CASSSGTSGGSHTDTQYF. CDR3 coding DNA: TGTGCCAGCAGCTCAGGGACTAGCGGGGGGTCCCACACAGATACGCAGTATTTT.

CDR3 in amino acids: CASSPGWVEKLFF. In nucleotides, the CDR3 is TGTGCCAGCAGCCCAGGGTGGGTGGAAAAACTGTTTTTT. The rearrangement links TRBV2 to TRBJ1-4; D is perhaps TRBD1 (5 bases). CDR3 length equals 13 residues. V lost 6 bases and J 8 bases, leaving 13 bases between the germline ends. Germline CDR1 and CDR2: SNHLY and FYNNEI.

The chain is built from TRBV2 and TRBJ1-2; 8 bases are a match to TRBD1. The CDR3 runs 14 residues. Germline assignment: CDR1 SNHLY and CDR2 FYNNEI. Unmatched junction bases numbered 8, after V lost 6 bases and J lost 5 bases. The CDR3 bases are TGTGCCAGCAGAACCGGGACAGGTGATTATGGCTACACCTTC. The encoded protein is CASRTGTGDYGYTF. The full variable domain, in which reference TRBV2 and TRBJ1-2 provide the parts outside the CDR3, is EPEVTQTPSHQVTQMGQEVILRCVPISNHLYFYWYRQILGQKVEFLVSFYNNEISEKSEIFDDQFSVERPDGSNFTLKIRSTKLEDSAMYFCASRTGTGDYGYTFGSGTRLTVV.